This T cell receptor beta chain stems from a study of T cell responses to AZD1222 COVID-19 vaccine (dated by TCRdb to the early 2020s). Study-level background: AZD1222 recipients whose second dose came at about 4 weeks and those whose second dose came at about 12 weeks were combined into one group, since spike-specific TCR depth and breadth did not differ between the two schedules. TCR sequencing covered 233 trial participants: 207 given two doses of AZD1222 and about 26 given two doses of MenACWY control vaccine. Trial participants were enrolled by age into subgroups of 18-55, 56-69 and 70-plus years, and 148, 28 and 57 TCR-sequenced participants, respectively, were included in these subgroups.

Comments on this clone: There is no known antigen for this receptor. No base quality information exists; no much larger clone differs at one position.

V was cut back by 4 bases and J by 3 bases, leaving a gap of 9 bases between them. The cysteine opens and the phenylalanine closes a CDR3 of 13 amino acids. This entry keeps only the CDR3 DNA: 39 bases, framed from base 1. The CDR3 regions of human TCRbeta chains were subjected to immunosequencing. Processing in the source paper ran as follows. Repertoire TCRs were matched against a reference library of SARS-CoV-2-specific TCRs generated with the MIRA antigen-specificity platform. Breadth was defined as the fraction of unique TCRs that were SARS-CoV-2-associated. Depth was defined as the fraction of total T cells that were SARS-CoV-2-associated. Using the MIRA data, each spike-specific TCR was mapped to the spike region that the TCR reacts to and placed in a CD4 or CD8 class. Log10-transformed breadth and depth values were compared by one-way ANOVA with Sidak's multiple comparisons tests. TCRdb stores this immuneACCESS table with in-frame sequences only. Part of the clones is absent; in the studies checked, under half of the shortfall reflects unresolved V genes, and no reason is known for the rest. V and J calls and clone size are copied from that table; D and trimming were computed from the DNA. In all, the sample holds more than 150,000 clones, and around 92% of those were seen once. The biggest ten clones account for roughly a tenth of the sample.

Read against the paper, the sample's time point label means: baseline before first vaccination. Samples from vaccinated people were obtained from the UK trials COV001 and COV002, which included a single-blind randomized controlled phase 2/3 trial of AZD1222 (ChAdOx1 nCoV-19) in healthy adults. For TCRbeta chain sequencing, PBMC samples from trial participants were taken at day 0 and at day 28 after the second dose. Results the study describes overall, beyond this receptor: After two AZD1222 doses, both the breadth and the depth of spike-specific TCRs were significantly higher than at day 0 and than in MenACWY recipients. The vaccine-associated CD4 TCRs covered the entire spike protein, and the dominant responses fell in regions 160-218 and 743-854. Participants were mostly white British and included more females than males, and it was suggested by the authors that clonal diversity may have been underestimated. Epitopes outside the regions mutated in the B.1.351 and B.1.1.7 variants were reportedly recognized by nearly half of the unique spike-specific TCRs. In the small 56-69-year group, the increase in depth fell short of significance, most likely because of low power. Only five to seven AZD1222 recipients were SARS-CoV-2 seropositive at baseline, limiting conclusions about previously exposed vaccinees. Because no samples from the day 14 peak response were available, repertoires could be characterized only after the peak T cell response.

The material was peripheral blood, obtained on day 0 of AZD1222 vaccination. The origin of this receptor is an adult in good health. The chain joins TRBV12-3 or TRBV12-4 to TRBJ1-1; the D gene cannot be resolved reliably. The CDR3 protein is CASSYNPDTEAFF. The bases are TGTGCCAGCAGTTACAACCCCGACACTGAAGCTTTCTTT.